The entry below gives a single T cell receptor (beta chain) sequence along with its context. The antigen this receptor binds is unknown. Within one base of it there is no much larger clone, and no base qualities were kept. These data originate in a study of blood T cell repertoires in COVID-19 (dated by TCRdb to about 2020). Regarding the study in general: The collaborator samples originated in the United States, Italy and Spain and spanned the acute and convalescent phases of COVID-19. The samples were drawn from the first 160 participants of the ongoing ImmuneRACE study and from some 1,300 subjects provided by 6 global collaborators. A de-identified subject ID, COVID-19 status, age in years and sex were almost always included in the sample metadata. The material from the prospective study consisted of cDNA or gDNA derived from T cells, B-cell-depleted T cells, or PBMCs. HLA class I and class II types, where available, came from metadata supplied by the sample provider rather than from assay-based typing. The repertoires were released in a freely available public database meant as a resource for research on the immune response to SARS-CoV-2. The dataset comprised deeply sampled blood TCRbeta repertoires from subjects exposed to, actively infected with, or recovered from COVID-19. Points the paper makes about the study in general: How much clinical and demographic metadata was included differed by source and by participant, and the metadata was provided uncurated.

Via the germline V gene, CDR1 is ENHRY and CDR2 SYGVKD. The CDR3 runs 15 residues from the cysteine to the phenylalanine. The retained sequence is limited to the CDR3, 45 bases, with the frame set at the first base. Trimming takes 2 bases off V and 10 bases off J; junction bases not matched to a gene: 8. A second Seattle source provided samples from volunteer blood donors who had recovered from COVID-19. The collaborating institutions used their own protocols to collect whole blood in K2EDTA tubes. For TCRbeta analysis, collaborators shipped samples in one of three forms: frozen whole blood, isolated PBMCs, or DNA extracted from either of those sample types. The immunoSEQ Assay, a bias-controlled multiplex PCR, was used to amplify TCRbeta CDR3 regions from genomic DNA. Turning to the authors' computational methods: The number of nucleated cells in each sample was estimated from the amplification of reference gene primers within the assay. Sequence reads were collapsed and filtered to measure the absolute abundance of every unique TCRbeta CDR3 rearrangement. For each sample, productive Simpson clonality was calculated as the square root of Simpson's diversity index across productive rearrangements. TCRdb provides this immuneACCESS table in a form limited to in-frame rearrangements. Some clones are lacking; in checked studies, under half of them reflect an unresolved V gene, and why the rest are absent is not known. The V and J calls and clone size come from that table; D and trimming were worked out from the DNA. Counted in this sample were about 140,000 clones; about 80% of them appeared once. 3% to 4.5% of the sample is taken by the ten largest.

The receptor chain draws on TRBV10-3 and TRBJ1-6, with 7 junctional bases fitting TRBD1. The TCR comes from a man in his 70s who had recovered from COVID-19. Material: peripheral blood. The nucleotides are TGTGCCATCAGTGAGGGGACAGCATGGTACTCACCCCTCCACTTT. Its translation is CAISEGTAWYSPLHF.